This TCR beta chain was found in a study of shared clonotypes between healthy human individuals. This CDR3 spans 15 amino acids. Trimming cost V 4 bases and J 7 bases, with 17 bases left between them. CDR1 SGHRS and CDR2 YFSETQ come from the germline V gene. Healthy and HIV-negative, the adult donors had no recent acute infections or vaccinations. Sorted subsets were amplified in replicate PCRs using 200 to 250 ng DNA, roughly 30,000 T cell genomes. Sequencing used immunoSEQ multiplex PCR; TCRdb keeps in-frame clones, though not all of them. This table has about 1,500,000 clones, around 97% appearing once.

This sequence originates from a man aged 25-40 years in good health. The sample comprised naive CD4+ T cells sorted from blood. Subset described: CD45RA+ positively selected. This chain joins TRBV5-1 and TRBJ2-2; D possibly corresponds to TRBD2 (5 bases). The CDR3 is CASSPPRELVGELFF. The CDR3 DNA follows: TGCGCCAGCAGCCCCCCGAGGGAGTTGGTCGGGGAGCTGTTTTTT.